These T cell receptor beta chains were read from a single sample in a study of radiation and T cells in renal cell carcinoma. Here immunoSEQ multiplex PCR was the method, and the copy in TCRdb shows in-frame clones only, minus some. The sample shows 85,000 to 100,000 clones, 75% to 90% of them seen only once. Specimen: blood, collected from a patient whose treatment included radiotherapy and nephrectomy. These receptors all stem from a man over 45 with renal cell carcinoma. Both conserved end residues are part of each CDR3. D genes are given only for firm matches. Expanded clones get a size class; other rows say once, few or many, or leave the size out.

D gene,V gene,J gene,clone size,CDR3 DNA,CDR3 protein
.,TRBV20-1,TRBJ1-2,.,TGCAGTACCGGGACAACGGATGGCTACACCTTC,CSTGTTDGYTF
TRBD2,TRBV27,TRBJ2-1,.,TGTGCCAGCAGTTGGACTAGCGGAAGTGGGAATGAGCAGTTCTTC,CASSWTSGSGNEQFF
.,TRBV4-1,TRBJ2-1,.,TGCGCCAGCAGCCAAAAGGTTCTTGGCGATGAGCAGTTCTTC,CASSQKVLGDEQFF
.,TRBV5-1,TRBJ2-5,once,TGCGCCAGCAGCTTGGAGCCGTCAGGGCAAGAGACCCAGTACTTC,CASSLEPSGQETQYF
.,TRBV6-5,TRBJ1-2,.,TGTGCCAGCAGTGAACTCAACACAAGGGGCTACACCTTC,CASSELNTRGYTF
.,TRBV4-3,TRBJ2-3,.,TGCGCCAGCAGCCGACAACAAACAGATACGCAGTATTTT,CASSRQQTDTQYF
.,TRBV19,TRBJ2-1,.,TGTGCCAGTAGGGGCCGCTCCTACAATGAGCAGTTCTTC,CASRGRSYNEQFF
.,TRBV19,TRBJ1-5,.,TGTGCCAGTAGTATAGATGGTCAGCCCCAGCATTTT,CASSIDGQPQHF
TRBD1,TRBV19,TRBJ1-2,.,TGTGCCAGTAGCCCCGGGACAGGGTCCTCTAACTATGGCTACACCTTC,CASSPGTGSSNYGYTF
.,TRBV6-6,TRBJ2-5,.,TGTGCCAGCAGTCAGGTAGAGACCCAGTACTTC,CASSQVETQYF
.,TRBV30,TRBJ1-1,.,TGTGCCTGGAGTGGAAAAACAGATATGAACACTGAAGCTTTCTTT,CAWSGKTDMNTEAFF
TRBD1,TRBV11-2,TRBJ1-3,.,TGTGCCAGCAGCGGACAGGGATACTCTGGAAACACCATATATTTT,CASSGQGYSGNTIYF
TRBD2,TRBV7-9,TRBJ2-5,.,TGTGCCAGCAGCCCAGGACTAGCGGGGACTCAAGAGACCCAGTACTTC,CASSPGLAGTQETQYF
.,TRBV28,TRBJ1-2,.,TGTGCCAGCCGCGGGGCAGAACAGGGTTTAGGCTACACCTTC,CASRGAEQGLGYTF
.,TRBV7-2,TRBJ1-6,.,TGTGCCAGCAGCTTAGCCACAGGTTATAATTCACCCCTCCACTTT,CASSLATGYNSPLHF
TRBD2,TRBV5-4,TRBJ2-2,once,TGTGCCAGCAGCCAGAGGACTAGCGTATACACCGGGGAGCTGTTTTTT,CASSQRTSVYTGELFF
.,TRBV19,TRBJ2-7,once,TGTGCCAGTAGTATAGGTCAGGGCTTCGTCTACGAGCAGTACTTC,CASSIGQGFVYEQYF
.,TRBV5-1,TRBJ1-1,once,TGCGCCAGCAGCATAGACAGAATGAACACTGAAGCTTTCTTT,CASSIDRMNTEAFF
TRBD2,TRBV9,TRBJ2-3,.,TGTGCCAGCAGCGTTTCGGGACTAGCGGGGGTGGATACGCAGTATTTT,CASSVSGLAGVDTQYF
.,TRBV5-1,TRBJ1-6,few,TGCGCCAGCAGCTTGGACACAAGCTCCTATAATTCACCCCTCCACTTT,CASSLDTSSYNSPLHF
.,TRBV27,TRBJ1-1,.,TGTGCCAGCAGTTTATGGTCCGACAGAAGTAACACTGAAGCTTTCTTT,CASSLWSDRSNTEAFF
TRBD2,TRBV5-1,TRBJ2-1,.,TGCGCCAGCAGCCTTAGCGGGGGGGCCGCGGATGAGCAGTTCTTC,CASSLSGGAADEQFF
.,TRBV7-2,TRBJ2-1,few,TGTGCCAGCAGCTTAATGAGCGCCTCCTACAATGAGCAGTTCTTC,CASSLMSASYNEQFF
TRBD1,TRBV18,TRBJ1-6,few,TGTGCCAGCTCACCGTCACAGGGGGCGTCACCCCTCCACTTT,CASSPSQGASPLHF
TRBD2,TRBV9,TRBJ2-7,.,TGTGCCAGCAGCGTAGGCGGGGGTACCTACGAGCAGTACTTC,CASSVGGGTYEQYF
TRBD1,TRBV6-5,TRBJ2-7,.,TGTGCCAGCAGTAAAAGGACAGGGAGGTACGAGCAGTACTTC,CASSKRTGRYEQYF
.,TRBV7-2,TRBJ2-7,.,TGTGCCAGCAGCCCGCATCAAAGTGGGAGTGGTTACGAGCAGTACTTC,CASSPHQSGSGYEQYF
TRBD2,TRBV7-2,TRBJ2-5,.,TGTGCCAGCAGCCCAGGACTAGCGGGGGGGCGGGAGACCCAGTACTTC,CASSPGLAGGRETQYF
.,TRBV21-1,TRBJ2-7,.,TGTGCCAGCAGCGTACTTCGGGACAGCCCCTTAACGCAGTACTTC,CASSVLRDSPLTQYF
.,TRBV5-1,TRBJ2-1,.,TGCGCCAGCAGCTTGGAAGGGGAGTACAATGAGCAGTTCTTC,CASSLEGEYNEQFF
.,TRBV7-8,TRBJ1-2,few,TGTGCCAGCAGCTTAGAACGGCAGAGCTATGGCTACACCTTC,CASSLERQSYGYTF
.,TRBV4-3,TRBJ2-7,once,TGCGCCAGCAGCCAAGAATGGGGCATCAGCTACGAGCAGTACTTC,CASSQEWGISYEQYF
TRBD1,TRBV10-1,TRBJ1-6,.,TGCGCCAGCAGTCGGAGTAGAACCCCCGACAGGGAGGTCTCACCCCTCCACTTT,CASSRSRTPDREVSPLHF
.,TRBV11-3,TRBJ1-3,.,TGTGCCAGCAGCTCCTCAGGGTACTCTGGAAACACCATATATTTT,CASSSSGYSGNTIYF
TRBD1,TRBV6-5,TRBJ2-7,.,TGTGCCAGCAGGCGACAGGGGTGGAGCTCCTACGAGCAGTACTTC,CASRRQGWSSYEQYF
TRBD2,TRBV20-1,TRBJ2-3,.,TGCAGTACCCCTAGCGGGGAGACGCAGTATTTT,CSTPSGETQYF
.,TRBV10-1,TRBJ2-7,.,TGCGCCAGCAGTGAGTCAAGTCGGGCAGGGGCCTACGAGCAGTACTTC,CASSESSRAGAYEQYF